This T cell receptor (beta chain) was obtained from a study of blood T cell repertoires in COVID-19 (dated by TCRdb to 2019 to 2021). Regarding the research as a whole: Collaborator samples came from the United States, Italy and Spain and covered acute and convalescent phases of COVID-19. A de-identified subject ID, COVID-19 status, age in years and sex were almost always included in the sample metadata. Where available, HLA class I and class II types were taken from metadata supplied by the sample provider and were not determined by assay-based typing. Deeply sampled blood TCRbeta repertoires from subjects exposed to, actively infected with, or recovered from COVID-19 were included in the dataset. The samples were drawn from the first 160 participants of the ongoing ImmuneRACE study and from over 950 subjects provided by 6 global collaborators. The repertoires were released in a freely available public database intended as a resource for research on the immune response to SARS-CoV-2. The material from the prospective study consisted of cDNA or gDNA derived from T cells, B-cell-depleted T cells, or PBMCs. Summary of the overall study and its limitations: The amount of clinical and demographic metadata varied by source and participant and was provided uncurated.

Note on this clone: The clone's antigen remains unknown. Base qualities are not at hand, and no much larger clone is one base apart.

V was cut back by 2 bases and J by 5 bases, leaving a gap of 12 bases between them. Its CDR3 holds 14 amino acids, cysteine through phenylalanine. Here the CDR3 DNA is all that survives: 42 bases in frame from base 1. CDR1 is given as MNHEY and CDR2 as SMNVEV, both from the germline V gene (reference sequence). Whole blood was collected in K2EDTA tubes by collaborating institutions according to the institutions' own protocols. Collaborator samples were shipped for TCRbeta analysis as frozen whole blood, isolated PBMCs, or DNA extracted from either sample type. TCRbeta CDR3 regions were amplified from genomic DNA using the immunoSEQ Assay, a bias-controlled multiplex PCR. In the original analysis: The number of nucleated cells in each sample was estimated from the amplification of reference gene primers within the assay. To quantify the absolute abundance of each unique TCRbeta CDR3 rearrangement, sequence reads were collapsed and filtered. Productive Simpson clonality was computed per sample as the square root of Simpson's diversity index over productive rearrangements. The source is immuneACCESS, and TCRdb retained only in-frame sequences with V and J called. Part of the clones is not carried over; for the studies checked, unresolved V genes explain less than half of this, and the remainder is unexplained. V and J calls and clone size are given by that table; D and trimming were obtained from the DNA. The sample has fewer than 75,000 clones on record, roughly 89% of them singletons. The ten top clones hold about 10% of the sample.

What was sequenced was peripheral blood. This sequence uses TRBV27 and TRBJ1-2, and TRBD1 may be the D gene, going by 5 matching bases. This clonotype was obtained from a man older than 75 with acute or convalescent COVID-19. The CDR3 region: CASSLAGGGYGYTF. The bases read TGTGCCAGCAGTTTAGCGGGTGGGGGGTATGGCTACACCTTC.